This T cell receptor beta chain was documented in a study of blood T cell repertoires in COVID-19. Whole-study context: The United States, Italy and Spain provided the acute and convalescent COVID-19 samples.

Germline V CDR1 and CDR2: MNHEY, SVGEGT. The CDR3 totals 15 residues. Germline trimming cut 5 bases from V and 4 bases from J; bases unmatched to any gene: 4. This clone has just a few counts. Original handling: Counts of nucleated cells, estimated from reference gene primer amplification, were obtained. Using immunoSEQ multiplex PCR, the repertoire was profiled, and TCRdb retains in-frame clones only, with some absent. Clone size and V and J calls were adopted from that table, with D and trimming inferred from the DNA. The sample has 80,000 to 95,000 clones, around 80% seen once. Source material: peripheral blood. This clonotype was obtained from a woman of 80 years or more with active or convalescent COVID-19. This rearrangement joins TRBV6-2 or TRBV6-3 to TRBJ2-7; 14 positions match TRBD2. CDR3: CASSLRTSGGYEQYF. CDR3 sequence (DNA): TGTGCCAGCAGTCTGCGGACTAGCGGGGGGTACGAGCAGTACTTC.